This T cell receptor (beta chain) was recovered during a study of T cell repertoires in cytomegalovirus infection. MiXCR was run by TCRdb on the reads, yielding one entry per CDR3 protein. The sample contains hundreds of thousands of distinct CDR3 sequences, less than 20% of which appear only once. This CDR3 has 13 amino acids. With respect to this clonotype: A much more abundant neighbour one base away suggests this may be a read error.

This sequence was found in a human donor in good health (CMV status not recorded). Some clones in this sample may be carry-over from other donors' samples. Sequencing was carried out using PBMCs. The chain links TRBV12-3 or TRBV12-4 to TRBJ1-5; D is uncertain. The chain's CDR3 is CASSLVINHPQHF. The CDR3 DNA reads as TGTGCCAGCAGTTTGGTGATTAATCATCCCCAGCATTTT.